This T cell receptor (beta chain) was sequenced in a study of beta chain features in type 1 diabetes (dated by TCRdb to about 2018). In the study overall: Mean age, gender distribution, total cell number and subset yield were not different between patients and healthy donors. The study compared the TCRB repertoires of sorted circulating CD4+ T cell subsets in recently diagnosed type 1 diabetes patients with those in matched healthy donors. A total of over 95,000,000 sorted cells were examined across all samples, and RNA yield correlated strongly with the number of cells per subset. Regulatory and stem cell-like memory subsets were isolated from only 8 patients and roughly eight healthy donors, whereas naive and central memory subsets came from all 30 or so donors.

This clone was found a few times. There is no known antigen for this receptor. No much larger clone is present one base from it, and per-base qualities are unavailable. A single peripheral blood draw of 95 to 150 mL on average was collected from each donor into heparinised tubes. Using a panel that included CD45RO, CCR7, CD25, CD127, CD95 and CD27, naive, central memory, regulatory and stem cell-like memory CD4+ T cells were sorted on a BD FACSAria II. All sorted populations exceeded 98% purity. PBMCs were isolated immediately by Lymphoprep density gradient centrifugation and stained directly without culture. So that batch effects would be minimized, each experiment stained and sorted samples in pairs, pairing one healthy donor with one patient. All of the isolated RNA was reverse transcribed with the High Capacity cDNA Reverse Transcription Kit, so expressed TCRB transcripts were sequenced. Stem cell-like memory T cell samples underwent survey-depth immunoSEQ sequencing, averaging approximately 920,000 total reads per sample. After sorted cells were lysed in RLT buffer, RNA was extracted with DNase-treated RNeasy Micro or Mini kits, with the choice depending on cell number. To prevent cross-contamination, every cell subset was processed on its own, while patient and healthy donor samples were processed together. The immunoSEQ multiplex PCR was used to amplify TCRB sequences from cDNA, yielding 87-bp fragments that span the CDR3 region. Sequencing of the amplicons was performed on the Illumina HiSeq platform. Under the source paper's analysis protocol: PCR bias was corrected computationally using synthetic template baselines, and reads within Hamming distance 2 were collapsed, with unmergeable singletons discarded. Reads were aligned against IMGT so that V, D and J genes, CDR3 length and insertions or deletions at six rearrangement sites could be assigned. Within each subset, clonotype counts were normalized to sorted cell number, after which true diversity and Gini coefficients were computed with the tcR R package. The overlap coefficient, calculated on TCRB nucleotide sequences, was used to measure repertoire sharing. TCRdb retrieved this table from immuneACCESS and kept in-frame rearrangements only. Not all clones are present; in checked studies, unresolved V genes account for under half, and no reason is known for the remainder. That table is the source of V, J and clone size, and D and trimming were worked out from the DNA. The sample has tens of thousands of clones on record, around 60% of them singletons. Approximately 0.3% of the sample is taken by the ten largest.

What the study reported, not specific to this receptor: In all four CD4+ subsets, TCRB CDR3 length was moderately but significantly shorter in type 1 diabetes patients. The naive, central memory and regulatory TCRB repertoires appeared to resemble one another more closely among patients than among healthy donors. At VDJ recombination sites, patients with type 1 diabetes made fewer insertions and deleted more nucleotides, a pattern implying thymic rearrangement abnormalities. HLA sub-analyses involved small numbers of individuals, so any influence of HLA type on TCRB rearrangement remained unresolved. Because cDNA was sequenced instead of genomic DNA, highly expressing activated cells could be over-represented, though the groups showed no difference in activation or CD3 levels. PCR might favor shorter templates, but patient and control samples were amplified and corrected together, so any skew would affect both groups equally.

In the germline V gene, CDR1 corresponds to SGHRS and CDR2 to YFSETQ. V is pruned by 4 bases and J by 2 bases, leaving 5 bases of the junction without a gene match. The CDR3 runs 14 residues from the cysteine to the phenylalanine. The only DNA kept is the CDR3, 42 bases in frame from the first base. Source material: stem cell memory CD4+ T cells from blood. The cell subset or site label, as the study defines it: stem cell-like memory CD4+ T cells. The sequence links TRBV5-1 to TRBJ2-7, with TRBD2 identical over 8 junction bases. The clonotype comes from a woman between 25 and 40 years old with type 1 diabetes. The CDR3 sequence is CASSDGLAAYEQYF. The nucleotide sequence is TGCGCCAGCAGCGACGGACTAGCCGCCTACGAGCAGTACTTC.